This passage covers 23 T cell receptor beta chains from one sample sequenced in a study of T cells in Graves' hyperthyroidism and ophthalmopathy. The CDR3 regions of TCR beta were amplified from RNA transcripts. The TCR CDR3 was amplified in a first-round RT-PCR using the HTBI primer set. TCRdb redid the calling of the multiplex PCR reads with MiXCR, one entry per CDR3 protein. The sample lists under 450,000 distinct CDR3 sequences; 15% to 18% were seen once. Sequenced input: blood. The receptor set was obtained from a woman aged 18-29 years with Graves' hyperthyroidism.

In its sample, this clonotype was seen many times. J is TRBJ2-1 and V is TRBV11-3; 9 positions agree with TRBD2. The CDR3 contains 16 residues. V shed 6 bases and J 0 bases; nucleotides not matched to a gene: 6. The germline gives CDR1 SGHNT, CDR2 YENEEA. CDR3 in amino acids: CASSGSGGSSYNEQFF. The CDR3 nucleotides are TGTGCCAGCAGTGGTAGCGGGGGAAGCTCCTACAATGAGCAGTTCTTC.

This clonotype was seen repeatedly, ten times or more. This chain connects TRBV20-1 to TRBJ2-1; D tentatively reads TRBD1 or TRBD2 (5 bases each). This CDR3 spans 14 amino acids. Germline CDR1 and CDR2: DFQATT and SNEGSKA (reference sequence). V was cut by 1 base and J by 3 bases, with 10 bases left in between. This chain's CDR3 is CSARGGRSYNEQFF. CDR3 nucleotides: TGCAGTGCTAGAGGGGGACGGAGCTACAATGAGCAGTTCTTC.

This clonotype showed up many times. Here the CDR3 reads CASSEAAQGFNSPLHF. In nucleotides, the CDR3 is TGTGCCAGCAGTGAAGCCGCACAGGGATTTAATTCACCCCTCCACTTT. The V gene is TRBV6-1, the J gene TRBJ1-6; perhaps TRBD1 as D (6 bases). V was shortened by 0 bases and J by 6 bases, with 12 bases between the two germline ends. Germline CDR1 and CDR2: MNHNS and SASEGT. The CDR3 is made up of 16 amino acids.

In this sample, this clonotype turned up many times. The rearrangement joins TRBV13 to TRBJ2-7; D perhaps matches TRBD1 (5 bases). Trimming cost V 5 bases and J 1 base, with 12 bases left between them. The CDR3 sequence is 14 residues long. Germline values: CDR1 PRHDT, CDR2 FYEKMQ (reference sequence). CDR3: CASSTGRYSYEQYF. CDR3 nucleotide sequence: TGTGCCAGCAGCACAGGACGGTATTCCTACGAGCAGTACTTC.

The rearrangement joins TRBV9 to TRBJ2-3; tentatively, D is TRBD1 (5 bases). V dropped 0 bases and J dropped 0 bases, with 11 bases sitting between them. Germline V gene lookup returns CDR1 SGDLS and CDR2 YYNGEE. The CDR3 totals 16 residues. CDR3: CASSVGTPSSTDTQYF. Written as DNA, the CDR3 is TGTGCCAGCAGCGTAGGGACACCCTCTAGCACAGATACGCAGTATTTT.

The chain joins TRBV5-6 to TRBJ2-1; 7 bases fit TRBD1. The CDR3 spans 14 residues. J gave up 7 bases and V 1 base, and 5 bases lay outside the gene matches. The germline V gene has CDR1 SGHDT and CDR2 YYEEEE. CDR3: CASSLKGGGNEQFF. For the CDR3, the DNA is TGTGCCAGCAGCTTGAAAGGGGGCGGGAATGAGCAGTTCTTC.

This clonotype was recorded at least ten times. This chain connects TRBV2 to TRBJ1-6; no clear D. V lost 4 bases, J lost 7 bases, and 5 bases lay in between. The length of the CDR3 is 12 residues. Germline CDR1 SNHLY, CDR2 FYNNEI. The CDR3: CASSGSNSPLHF. DNA of the CDR3: TGTGCCAGCAGTGGTTCCAATTCACCCCTCCACTTT.

This clonotype has a count of ten or more. The genes are TRBV6-1 and TRBJ2-7; 11 positions match TRBD2. The CDR3 is 14 residues long. CDR1 is MNHNS and CDR2 is SASEGT in the germline V gene. V lost 3 bases and J lost 5; bases outside the gene matches: 3. This chain's CDR3 is CASSDSGRADEQYF. The CDR3 DNA follows: TGTGCCAGCAGTGATAGCGGGAGGGCCGACGAGCAGTACTTC.

This clonotype showed up many times. This rearrangement joins TRBV7-2 to TRBJ2-1; possibly TRBD1 or TRBD2 for D (5 bases each). This CDR3 has 11 residues. The ends were cut back, 3 bases at V and 10 bases at J, with 7 bases in the middle. Germline V CDR1 and CDR2: SGHTA, FQGNSA. The DNA for the CDR3 is TGTGCCAGCAGCTTCGGGACGGAGCAGTTCTTC. As protein: CASSFGTEQFF.

This clonotype has at least ten counts. The chain links TRBV10-3 to TRBJ1-2; possibly TRBD1 for D (5 bases). The germline V and J ends were trimmed by 7 bases and 9 bases, with 21 bases remaining between them. Germline assignment: CDR1 ENHRY and CDR2 SYGVKD. This CDR3 is built from 14 residues. CDR3 nucleotide sequence: TGTGCCATCACCCGGAAATTTTTAGGGGTACGCTACACCTTC. Amino acids: CAITRKFLGVRYTF.

In the case of this clonotype: This may be a read error: a much more frequent sequence differs by one nucleotide. V is TRBV28 and J is TRBJ1-5; D is possibly TRBD1 (6 bases). Germline lookup yields CDR1 MDHEN and CDR2 SYDVKM. V lost 10 bases, J lost 3 bases, and 16 bases lay in between. The CDR3 is 14 residues long. This CDR3 is CATELGGDNQPQHF. In DNA form, the CDR3 reads TGTGCCACCGAATTGGGGGGCGACAATCAGCCCCAGCATTTT. Full variable domain (remainder filled in from reference TRBV28 and TRBJ1-5): DVKVTQSSRYLVKRTGEKVFLECVQDMDHENMFWYRQDPGLGLRLIYFSYDVKMKEKGDIPEGYSVSREKKERFSLILESASTNQTSMYLCATELGGDNQPQHFGDGTRLSIL.

This clonotype was seen ten or more times. DNA for the CDR3: TGCAGTGCTAGAGAGACGATCCCTACCGGGAGGGCCAGGAGGGATGAGCAGTTCTTC. It encodes CSARETIPTGRARRDEQFF. The rearrangement joins TRBV20-1 to TRBJ2-1; 8 bases match TRBD2. The germline gives CDR1 DFQATT, CDR2 SNEGSKA (reference sequence). V lost 0 bases to trimming and J lost 8 bases; unmatched junction nucleotides: 21. The CDR3 sequence is 19 residues long.

The V and J genes are TRBV6-5 and TRBJ2-7; 7 bases agree with TRBD1. Trimming took 2 bases from V and 3 from J; bases not matched to a gene: 16. Germline CDR1 is MNHEY and CDR2 is SVGAGI. The CDR3 is 18 residues long. This CDR3 is CASSYEGDRATKFYEQYF. The CDR3 coding sequence is TGTGCCAGCAGTTACGAGGGTGACAGGGCAACTAAATTCTACGAGCAGTACTTC.

This chain uses TRBV20-1 with TRBJ2-1; 14 nucleotides agree with TRBD2. Germline values: CDR1 DFQATT, CDR2 SNEGSKA (reference sequence). The length of the CDR3 is 16 residues. V trimming: 5 bases; J trimming: 4 bases; junction bases outside the gene matches: 7. Here the CDR3 reads CSAGRGLAGVYNEQFF. The DNA of the CDR3 is TGCAGTGCTGGCCGGGGACTAGCGGGAGTATACAATGAGCAGTTCTTC.

In its sample, this clonotype was seen many times. This chain's CDR3 is CASWRATDTQYF. The CDR3 DNA sequence: TGTGCCAGCTGGCGCGCGACAGATACGCAGTATTTT. J is TRBJ2-3 and V is TRBV2; D remains ambiguous. Germline V gene lookup returns CDR1 SNHLY and CDR2 FYNNEI. V lost 8 bases, J lost 3 bases, and 9 bases lay in between. CDR3 length equals 12 residues.

The V gene is TRBV25-1, the J gene TRBJ1-3; D is perhaps TRBD1 (5 bases). The V gene's germline CDR1 is MGHDK and CDR2 SYGVNS. CDR3 length equals 15 residues. Between the trimmed V and J ends, which lost 4 bases and 3 bases, there was a span of 13 bases. The CDR3 region has the DNA TGTGCCAGCAGTGTCTCGAGGGGAGGTGGAAACACCATATATTTT. Protein product: CASSVSRGGGNTIYF. The variable domain in full, with the rest retrieved from reference TRBV25-1 and TRBJ1-3, is EADIYQTPRYLVIGTGKKITLECSQTMGHDKMYWYQQDPGMELHLIHYSYGVNSTEKGDLSSESTVSRIRTEHFPLTLESARPSHTSQYLCASSVSRGGGNTIYFGEGSWLTVV.

V and J are TRBV19 and TRBJ2-1; D is unclear. CDR3 length: 14 residues. V was clipped by 5 bases and J by 0 bases, with 8 bases between them. Germline loops: CDR1 LNHDA, CDR2 SQIVND (reference sequence). This CDR3 is CASSYPSSYNEQFF. CDR3 bases: TGTGCCAGTAGTTACCCAAGCTCCTACAATGAGCAGTTCTTC.

This clonotype came up many times. The chain's CDR3 is CSARREGANTGELFF. CDR3 DNA sequence: TGCAGTGCTAGGAGAGAGGGGGCGAACACCGGGGAGCTGTTTTTT. The rearrangement links TRBV20-1 to TRBJ2-2, with a possible D match to TRBD1 (6 bases). Per the germline V gene, CDR1 is DFQATT and CDR2 is SNEGSKA (reference sequence). The CDR3 length is 15 residues. Trimming removed 3 bases at V and 0 bases at J, with 11 bases between.

This clonotype was seen more than once but under ten times. A single base separates this from a much larger clone, so it may be a read error. The chain is built from TRBV13 and TRBJ2-3; TRBD2 agrees at 11 bases. CDR3 size: 15 residues. Trimming at V came to 8 bases and at J to 3 bases, leaving 7 bases not matched to a gene. The germline gives CDR1 PRHDT, CDR2 FYEKMQ (reference sequence). The DNA for the CDR3 is TGTGCCAGCGGCCCTACTAGCGGGAGAACAGATACGCAGTATTTT. Translated: CASGPTSGRTDTQYF.

The sample holds many counts of this clonotype. The chain has TRBV6-1 and TRBJ1-1; D gene unclear. The CDR3 extends over 15 amino acids. V lost 0 bases and J lost 4, with 12 bases in between. Germline CDR1 reads MNHNS; CDR2 reads SASEGT. In DNA, the CDR3 is TGTGCCAGCAGTGAAGCGCTTCTAAGGTCCACTGAAGCTTTCTTT. Translation: CASSEALLRSTEAFF.

In regard to this clonotype: This may come from a read error, since a much larger clone is one base off. The V call is TRBV7-9, the J call TRBJ1-2; D gene uncertain. There are 14 residues in the CDR3. With 5 bases removed from V and 3 bases from J, the gap between germline ends came to 13 bases. Per the germline V gene, CDR1 is SEHNR and CDR2 is FQNEAQ (reference sequence). The CDR3 reads CASSPGQTHYGYTF. Here the CDR3 DNA reads TGTGCCAGCAGCCCTGGGCAGACCCACTATGGCTACACCTTC.

This clonotype was picked up many times. The chain carries TRBV12-3 or TRBV12-4 and TRBJ2-3; 8 bases match TRBD1. This CDR3 is 15 amino acids long. The trim removed 5 bases at V and 3 bases at J, leaving 7 bases unmatched. The CDR3 DNA reads as TGTGCCAGCAGTCCTCTGACAGGGGTTACAGATACGCAGTATTTT. Its translation: CASSPLTGVTDTQYF.

This clonotype was counted many times. The chain recombines TRBV30 with TRBJ2-3; D is ambiguous. The CDR3 covers 12 residues. The V end was cut by 0 bases, the J end by 7 bases, with 8 bases between. Germline CDR1 and CDR2: GTSNPN and SVGIG (reference sequence). This CDR3 is CAWSVDSNTQYF. The DNA for the CDR3 is TGTGCCTGGAGTGTAGACTCAAATACGCAGTATTTT.